This T cell receptor beta chain was identified during a study of post-analysis software for immune sequencing data. General study results and limits: In patients, TRBV5-6, TRBV5-1 and TRBV20-1 belonged to roughly five TRBV segments found more frequently than in controls. Controls significantly exceeded multiple sclerosis patients in normalized Chao1 diversity. Samples sharing a preparation batch grouped tightly together when assessed by F measure.

Worth noting for this clonotype: The antigen is undetermined.

There are 17 residues in the CDR3. Germline lookup yields CDR1 MNHEY and CDR2 SMNVEV (reference sequence). V gave up 0 bases and J gave up 3 bases; unmatched junction bases: 8. Tagging with unique molecular identifiers was a feature of the TCR beta cDNA libraries. Input of about 0.9 to 10 million T cells yielded some 500,000 cDNA molecules. TCRdb called the PCR reads again in MiXCR, with one record for every CDR3 protein. Of a few hundred thousand distinct CDR3 sequences in the sample, about a third were seen once. J is TRBJ2-7 and V is TRBV27, with 10 nucleotides matching TRBD2. Sequencing input: blood. The receptor was derived from a girl between 5 and 17 years old with multiple sclerosis. The CDR3 protein is CASSLSAPGLADYEQYF. Written as DNA, the CDR3 is TGTGCCAGCAGTTTATCGGCTCCCGGACTAGCGGACTACGAGCAGTACTTC.